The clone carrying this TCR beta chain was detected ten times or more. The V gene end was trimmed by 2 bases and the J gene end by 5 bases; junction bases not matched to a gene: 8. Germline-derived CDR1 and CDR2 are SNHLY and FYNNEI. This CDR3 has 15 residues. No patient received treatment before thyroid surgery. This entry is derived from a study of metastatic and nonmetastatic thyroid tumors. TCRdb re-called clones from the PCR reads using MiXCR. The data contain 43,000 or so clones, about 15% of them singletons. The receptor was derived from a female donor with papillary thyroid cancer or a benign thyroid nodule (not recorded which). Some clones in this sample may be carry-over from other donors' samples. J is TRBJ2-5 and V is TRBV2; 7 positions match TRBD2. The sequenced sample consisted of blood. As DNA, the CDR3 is TGTGCCAGCAGTGAAATGGGAGGGCCTGGGGAGACCCAGTACTTC. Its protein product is CASSEMGGPGETQYF.